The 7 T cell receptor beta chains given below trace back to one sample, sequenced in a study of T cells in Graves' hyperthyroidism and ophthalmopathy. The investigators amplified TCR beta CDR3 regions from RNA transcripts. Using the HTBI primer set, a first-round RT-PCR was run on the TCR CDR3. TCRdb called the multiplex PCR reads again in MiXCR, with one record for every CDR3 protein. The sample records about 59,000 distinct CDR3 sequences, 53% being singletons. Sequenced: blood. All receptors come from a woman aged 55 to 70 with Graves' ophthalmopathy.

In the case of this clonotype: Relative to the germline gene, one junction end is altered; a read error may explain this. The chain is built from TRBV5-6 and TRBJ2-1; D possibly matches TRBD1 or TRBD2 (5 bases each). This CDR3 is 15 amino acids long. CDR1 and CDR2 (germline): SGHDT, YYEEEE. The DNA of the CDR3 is TGTGCTAGCAGCTTGAGTCAAGCATGGGACGATGAGCAGTTCTTC. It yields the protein CASSLSQAWDDEQFF.

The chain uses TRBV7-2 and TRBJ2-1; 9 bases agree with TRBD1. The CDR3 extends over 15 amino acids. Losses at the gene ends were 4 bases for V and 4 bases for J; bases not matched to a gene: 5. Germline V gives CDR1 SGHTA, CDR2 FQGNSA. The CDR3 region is CASSSGQGRYNEQFF. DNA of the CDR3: TGTGCCAGCAGCTCGGGACAGGGCAGGTACAATGAGCAGTTCTTC.

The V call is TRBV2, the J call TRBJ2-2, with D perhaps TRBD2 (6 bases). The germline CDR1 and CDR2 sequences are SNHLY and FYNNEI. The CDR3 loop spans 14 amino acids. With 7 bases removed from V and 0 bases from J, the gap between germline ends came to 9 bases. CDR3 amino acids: CASTGGANTGELFF. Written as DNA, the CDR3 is TGTGCCAGCACCGGAGGGGCGAACACCGGGGAGCTGTTTTTT. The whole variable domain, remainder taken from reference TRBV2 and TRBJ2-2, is EPEVTQTPSHQVTQMGQEVILRCVPISNHLYFYWYRQILGQKVEFLVSFYNNEISEKSEIFDDQFSVERPDGSNFTLKIRSTKLEDSAMYFCASTGGANTGELFFGEGSRLTVL.

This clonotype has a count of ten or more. The CDR3 nucleotides read TGTGCCAGCAGCTTAGTACTAGCGGGCAATGAGCAGTTCTTC. Protein: CASSLVLAGNEQFF. V and J are TRBV7-8 and TRBJ2-1; 9 nucleotides match TRBD2. CDR3 length: 14 amino acids. CDR1 is SGHVS, CDR2 FQNEAQ, per germline. V gave up 1 base and J gave up 6 bases; unmatched junction bases: 1.

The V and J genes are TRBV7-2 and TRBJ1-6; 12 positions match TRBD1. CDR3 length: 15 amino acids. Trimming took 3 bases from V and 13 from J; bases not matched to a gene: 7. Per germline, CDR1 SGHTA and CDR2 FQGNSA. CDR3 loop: CASSFRDRGPLPLHF. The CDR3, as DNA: TGTGCCAGCAGCTTTCGGGACAGGGGGCCTCTGCCCCTCCACTTT. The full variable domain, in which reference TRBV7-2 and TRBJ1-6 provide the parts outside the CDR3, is GAGVSQSPSNKVTEKGKDVELRCDPISGHTALYWYRQSLGQGLEFLIYFQGNSAPDKSGLPSDRFSAERTGGSVSTLTIQRTQQEDSAVYLCASSFRDRGPLPLHFGNGTRLTVT.

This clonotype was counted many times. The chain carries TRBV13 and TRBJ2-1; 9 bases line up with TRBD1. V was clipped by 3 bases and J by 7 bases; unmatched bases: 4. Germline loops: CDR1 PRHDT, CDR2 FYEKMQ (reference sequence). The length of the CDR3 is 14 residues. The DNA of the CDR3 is TGTGCCAGCAGCTTCCTAGGACAGGGGAATGAGCAGTTCTTC. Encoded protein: CASSFLGQGNEQFF.

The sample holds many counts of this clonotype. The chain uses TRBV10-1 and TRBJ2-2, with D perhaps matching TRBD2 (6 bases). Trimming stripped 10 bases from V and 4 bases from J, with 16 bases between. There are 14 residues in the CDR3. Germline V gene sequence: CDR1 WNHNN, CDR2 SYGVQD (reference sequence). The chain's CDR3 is CATQSGPTTGELFF. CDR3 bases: TGCGCCACCCAAAGCGGGCCAACCACCGGGGAGCTGTTTTTT.